Described below is a single T cell receptor (beta chain) sequence and its context. This clone occurred once. Its cognate antigen has yet to be identified. No base-level quality is on record; no much larger clone is a single base apart. CND-RA patients tested negative on the clinical CCP2 antibody test, and even with active therapy their joint destruction kept progressing. All CND-RA patients were characterized by typical joint destruction in wrists and ankles and by failure of conventional anti-rheumatic therapy. CND-RA patients were sampled after long disease histories, spanning decades in several cases, rather than at diagnosis. Each patient provided roughly 52 millilitres of EDTA-anticoagulated peripheral blood. Peripheral blood mononuclear cells were isolated by Ficoll-Paque PLUS density gradient separation. Using AutoMACS magnetic bead positive selection, CD8+ cells were isolated from either fresh or cryopreserved PBMCs, and flow cytometry was used to check purity. Genomic DNA was extracted with Nucleospin Tissue or Tissue XS kits and quantified on a Qubit 2.0 fluorometer.

This specimen comes from a study of CD8 T cells in seronegative destructive rheumatoid arthritis (dated by TCRdb to the early 2020s). Broadly, across the study: Most of the eight CND-RA patients were receiving biological drugs at sampling. Peripheral CD8+ TCRbeta repertoires were compared between CCP-negative destructive rheumatoid arthritis (CND-RA) patients and newly diagnosed seropositive RA, seronegative RA and healthy controls. The seropositive RA, seronegative RA and healthy control comparison cohorts were obtained from an earlier published TCRbeta dataset rather than being newly sequenced.

Here is what the overall study found, with its caveats: CND-RA repertoires showed more CMV-reactive and fewer influenza A-reactive CD8+ TCRbeta sequences than controls and other RA subtypes. Across the roughly 100,000 clonotypes tested, no public clonotype enrichment remained significant after Benjamini-Hochberg correction. A distinct set of enriched public clonotypes appeared to be present in CND-RA patients, and the authors interpreted this finding as support for a separate disease subset. The small size of the CND-RA cohort was acknowledged as a study limitation. In the absence of diagnostic samples, TCR repertoire differences may be partly attributable to poor disease control over the years rather than being present at onset. Once age was adjusted for, the CD8+ TCRbeta repertoires of CND-RA patients appeared less diverse and more clonal than the repertoires of other RA subtypes.

Spanning cysteine to phenylalanine, the CDR3 consists of 13 amino acids. Just the 39-base CDR3 DNA is kept, in frame starting at base 1. Trimming takes 3 bases from V and 7 bases from J, and the germline ends sit 12 bases apart. According to the germline V gene (reference sequence), CDR1 reads LNHDA and CDR2 reads SQIVND. Following the manufacturer's instructions, genomic DNA from CD8+ cells served as the input for TCRbeta sequencing. The immunoSEQ assay was used for TCRbeta sequencing, which was carried out at a genomics technology centre in Finland. The study's own analysis went as follows. The clonotype tables produced by the immunoSEQ preprocessing pipeline were converted into VDJtools format, and any non-productive clonotypes were filtered out. Samples below 10,000 reads were excluded and the rest subsampled to 10,000 reads; six of eight CND-RA samples passed. The VDJtools CalcDiversityStats function was applied to data subsampled to 10,000 reads to calculate Shannon-Wiener, Simpson and clonality indices. Non-singleton TCRbeta clonotypes were hard-matched, with no mismatches allowed, against VDJdb to infer antigen specificity. CDR3 sequences that differed by a single amino acid (Hamming distance 1) were grouped into clusters that potentially share antigen targets. After each group was resampled to six samples, one-sided Fisher's exact tests checked public clonotypes for group enrichment, with the whole procedure repeated ten times. The source is immuneACCESS, and TCRdb retained only in-frame sequences with V and J called. Part of the clones is not carried over; for the studies checked, unresolved V genes explain less than half of this, and the remainder is unexplained. That table is the source of V, J and clone size, and D and trimming were worked out from the DNA. Across this sample there are around 670 clones, with around 85% seen only once. Together, the top ten hold approximately 10% of the sample.

The sequencing sample was made of CD8+ T cells from blood. The rearranged chain carries TRBV19 and TRBJ1-1; a confident D gene designation cannot be given. The clonotype was recovered from a woman aged 50-75 years with seronegative destructive rheumatoid arthritis. The nucleotide sequence reads TGTGCCAGTAGTATGAACAGTTTCGGTGAAGCTTTCTTT. The translation is CASSMNSFGEAFF. Reference TRBV19 and TRBJ1-1 proteins supply the regions before and after the CDR3; the full variable domain is: DGGITQSPKYLFRKEGQNVTLSCEQNLNHDAMYWYRQDPGQGLRLIYYSQIVNDFQKGDIAEGYSVSREKKESFPLTVTSAQKNPTAFYLCASSMNSFGEAFFGQGTRLTVV.